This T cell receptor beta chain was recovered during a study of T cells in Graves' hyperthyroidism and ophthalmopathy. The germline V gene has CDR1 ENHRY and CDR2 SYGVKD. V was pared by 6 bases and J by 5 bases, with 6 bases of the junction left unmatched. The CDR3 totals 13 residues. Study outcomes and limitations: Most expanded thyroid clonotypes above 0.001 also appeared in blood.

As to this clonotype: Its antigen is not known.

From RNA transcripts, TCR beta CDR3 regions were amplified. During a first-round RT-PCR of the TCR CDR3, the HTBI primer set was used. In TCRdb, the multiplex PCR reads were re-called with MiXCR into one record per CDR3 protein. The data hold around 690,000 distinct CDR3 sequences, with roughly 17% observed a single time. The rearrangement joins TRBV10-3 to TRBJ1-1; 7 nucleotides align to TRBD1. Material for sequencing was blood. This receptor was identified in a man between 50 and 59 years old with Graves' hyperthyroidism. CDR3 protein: CAIRPQGRTEAFF. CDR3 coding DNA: TGTGCCATCAGGCCACAGGGGAGGACTGAAGCTTTCTTT.